One sample yielded the 13 T cell receptor beta chains listed below, sequenced in a study of blood T cell repertoires in COVID-19. The table came from immunoSEQ multiplex PCR; TCRdb's copy has only in-frame clones and leaves some out. Here the sample spans fewer than 200,000 clones, about three quarters being singletons. The source material was peripheral blood. These TCRs come from a woman in her fifties or sixties with active or convalescent COVID-19.

The chain couples TRBV4-3 to TRBJ1-6, with TRBD1 identical over 7 bases. V was pared by 0 bases and J by 7 bases, with 3 bases of the junction left unmatched. The CDR3 extends over 15 amino acids. Germline CDR1 LGHNA, CDR2 YSLEER. The CDR3 loop is CASSQDEGANSPLHF. DNA of the CDR3: TGCGCCAGCAGCCAAGATGAGGGGGCCAATTCACCCCTCCACTTT.

Written as DNA, the CDR3 is TGTGCCAGCAGTGACGACAGCTTGACTGGGAACACTGAAGCTTTCTTT. It yields the protein CASSDDSLTGNTEAFF. This sequence joins TRBV25-1 and TRBJ1-1; TRBD1 is a possible D gene (5 bases). Germline V lookup: CDR1 MGHDK, CDR2 SYGVNS. V shed 3 bases and J shed 1 base, with 15 bases lying between them. The CDR3 consists of 16 residues.

The CDR3 protein is CASSLDTLSTGELFF. As DNA, the CDR3 is TGTGCCAGCAGCTTGGATACCCTGAGCACCGGGGAGCTGTTTTTT. V and J are TRBV5-5 and TRBJ2-2; D gene ambiguous. CDR1 and CDR2 (germline): SGHKS, YYEKEE (reference sequence). Trimming removed 0 bases from V and 4 bases from J, with 10 bases in between. The CDR3 runs 15 residues.

This rearrangement joins TRBV6-1 to TRBJ1-5; no firm D call. Trimming shortened V by 3 bases and J by 9 bases, and 12 bases separated the two germline ends. This CDR3 has 13 amino acids. Germline CDR1 and CDR2: MNHNS and SASEGT. In DNA form, the CDR3 reads TGTGCCAGCAGTGATGGCCGTGGACTGCCCCAGCATTTT. Protein product: CASSDGRGLPQHF.

CDR3 in DNA: TGTGCCAGCAGTCTTTTACAGAGCTCTGGGGCCAACGTCCTGACTTTC. Translation: CASSLLQSSGANVLTF. The chain is built from TRBV3-1 (or the pseudogene TRBV3-2) and TRBJ2-6; D gene unclear. The CDR3 is made up of 16 amino acids. From germline, CDR1 is LGHDT and CDR2 YNNKEL (reference sequence). V was pared by 6 bases and J by 0 bases, with 12 bases between.

The CDR3 sequence: CAWSGPGKRNQPQHF. In DNA, the CDR3 is TGTGCCTGGAGTGGCCCAGGAAAACGGAATCAGCCCCAGCATTTT. The chain couples TRBV30 to TRBJ1-5, with no clear D. The CDR3 has 15 amino acids. V gave up 1 base and J gave up 4 bases, with 14 bases separating them. Germline V gives CDR1 GTSNPN, CDR2 SVGIG (reference sequence).

The chain links TRBV6-5 to TRBJ1-2; 7 bases are shared with TRBD1. The CDR3 covers 13 residues. Germline V gene sequence: CDR1 MNHEY, CDR2 SVGAGI. Trimming at V came to 6 bases and at J to 1 base, leaving 2 bases not matched to a gene. The CDR3 reads CASRRDSNYGYTF. CDR3 DNA sequence: TGTGCCAGCAGAAGGGACAGTAACTATGGCTACACCTTC.

The chain is built from TRBV28 and TRBJ2-1, with TRBD1 identical over 8 bases. Germline V gene data show CDR1 as MDHEN and CDR2 as SYDVKM. The CDR3 runs 14 residues. J gave up 2 bases and V 6 bases, and 3 bases lay outside the gene matches. CDR3 region: CASRPGQAYNEQFF. The DNA for the CDR3 is TGTGCCAGCAGGCCGGGACAGGCCTACAATGAGCAGTTCTTC.

This clone was counted between two and nine times. Here the CDR3 DNA reads TGTGCCAGCAGGGGGCTAGCGGGAGCCGGGGAGCTGTTTTTT. Translating gives CASRGLAGAGELFF. The chain links TRBV3-1 (or the pseudogene TRBV3-2) to TRBJ2-2, with TRBD2 matching 10 bases. Germline V gene data show CDR1 as LGHDT and CDR2 as YNNKEL (reference sequence). The CDR3 contains 14 residues. V lost 6 bases, J lost 6 bases, and 4 bases stayed unmatched.

The chain links TRBV9 to TRBJ2-3; a possible D gene is TRBD1 (6 bases). In germline, CDR1 is SGDLS, CDR2 YYNGEE. The CDR3 is 15 residues long. Trimming took off 3 bases at V and 6 bases at J, with 17 bases between the two ends. CDR3 in DNA: TGTGCCAGCAGCGAGATAGACCTACAGGGTGATACGCAGTATTTT. Translated, it gives CASSEIDLQGDTQYF.

The J gene is TRBJ2-3, the V gene TRBV7-2; D uncertain. V was clipped by 4 bases and J by 4 bases, with 9 bases between them. The CDR3 runs 13 residues. CDR1 and CDR2 from the germline V gene are SGHTA and FQGNSA. Here the CDR3 reads CASSSPPADTQYF. Written as DNA, the CDR3 is TGTGCCAGCAGCTCCCCCCCCGCAGATACGCAGTATTTT. The whole variable domain, filled in from reference TRBV7-2 and TRBJ2-3, reads GAGVSQSPSNKVTEKGKDVELRCDPISGHTALYWYRQSLGQGLEFLIYFQGNSAPDKSGLPSDRFSAERTGGSVSTLTIQRTQQEDSAVYLCASSSPPADTQYFGPGTRLTVL.

J is TRBJ1-2 and V is TRBV2; TRBD1 aligns across 7 bases. V gave up 9 bases and J gave up 5 bases; unmatched junction bases: 9. CDR3 length: 13 amino acids. Germline V gene lookup returns CDR1 SNHLY and CDR2 FYNNEI. The CDR3: CARPGQLAYGYTF. The CDR3 bases are TGTGCCAGGCCGGGACAGCTTGCGTATGGCTACACCTTC.

The V and J genes are TRBV9 and TRBJ1-1; 9 nucleotides match TRBD1. J gave up 1 base and V 2 bases, and 6 bases lay outside the gene matches. The CDR3 consists of 16 residues. Germline V gene data show CDR1 as SGDLS and CDR2 as YYNGEE. The CDR3 DNA reads TGTGCCAGCAGCGTTGCCCCGACAGGGGGGAACACTGAAGCTTTCTTT. This encodes CASSVAPTGGNTEAFF.